This TCR beta chain was obtained from a study of chemoradiotherapy in HPV16-positive cancers. Study-level findings and limits: During treatment, candidate HPV-specific clones and E7-related motifs expanded in tumor.

As for this clone: Its cognate antigen is unknown.

The repertoire was sequenced with immunoSEQ multiplex PCR; TCRdb's copy has only in-frame clones and lacks some. There are around 53,000 clones in the sample; about 88% occur only once, and roughly 3% lies in the top ten. Sequenced material: blood, taken from a patient who underwent chemoradiotherapy. The clonotype was recovered from a human donor with HPV-associated anogenital cancer.

The CDR3 nucleotides are TGTGCCAGCAGCCCCGGGACTGAGAAGGGCTACACCTTC. Its translation: CASSPGTEKGYTF. The chain couples TRBV7-9 to TRBJ1-2; TRBD1 might be the D (5 bases). The germline V and J ends were trimmed by 5 bases and 8 bases, with 15 bases remaining between them. Per germline, CDR1 SEHNR and CDR2 FQNEAQ (reference sequence). The CDR3 has 13 residues.